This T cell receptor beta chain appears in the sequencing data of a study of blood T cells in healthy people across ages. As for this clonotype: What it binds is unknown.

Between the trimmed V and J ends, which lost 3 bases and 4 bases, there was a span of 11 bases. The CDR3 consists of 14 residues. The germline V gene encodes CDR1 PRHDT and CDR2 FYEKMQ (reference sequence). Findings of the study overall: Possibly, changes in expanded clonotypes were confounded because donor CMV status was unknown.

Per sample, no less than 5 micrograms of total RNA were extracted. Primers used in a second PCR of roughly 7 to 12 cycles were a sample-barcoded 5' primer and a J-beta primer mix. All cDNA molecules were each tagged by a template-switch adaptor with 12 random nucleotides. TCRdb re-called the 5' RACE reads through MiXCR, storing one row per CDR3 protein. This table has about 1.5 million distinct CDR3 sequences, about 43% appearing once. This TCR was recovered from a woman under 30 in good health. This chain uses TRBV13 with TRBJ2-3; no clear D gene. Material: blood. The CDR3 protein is CASSFTRTADTQYF. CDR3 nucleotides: TGTGCCAGCAGCTTTACCCGGACGGCAGATACGCAGTATTTT.